This T cell receptor (beta chain) was sequenced for a study of response to subunit inactivated influenza vaccine. TCRdb independently ran MiXCR on the RT-PCR reads; one entry per CDR3 protein. This sample has about 610,000 distinct CDR3 sequences, with around 15% found just once. The germline CDR1 and CDR2 sequences are LNHNV and YYDKDF (reference sequence). This CDR3 contains 13 residues. V was shortened by 5 bases and J by 3 bases, with 7 bases between the two germline ends. Study outcomes and limitations: Seasonal influenza vaccination, on each occasion, was suggested by the authors to recruit few new T cells.

Worth noting for this clonotype: The antigen is undetermined.

The gene calls are TRBV15 and TRBJ2-2; no reliable D call. Sequencing used PBMCs from blood, obtained about 12 days after vaccination. This TCR was sampled from a man aged 50-60 years who received an inactivated influenza vaccine. The CDR3: CATSSGYTGELFF. As DNA, the CDR3 is TGTGCCACCAGCTCTGGATACACCGGGGAGCTGTTTTTT.